This T cell receptor beta chain was observed in a study of cytomegalovirus exposure and HLA in healthy donors. Notes on the study in general: One cluster of highly shared sequence variants probably arose as a sequencing artifact.

CDR3 size: 14 residues. CDR1 LGHNA and CDR2 YNFKEQ come from the germline V gene. J lost 10 bases, V lost 4 bases, and 8 bases had no gene match. The PCR ran on 60 Vbeta and 13 Jbeta primers. Produced via immunoSEQ multiplex PCR; TCRdb's table is partial and in-frame only. The sample carries more than 95,000 clones, 78% recorded once. For this clone: The antigen remains undetermined.

This rearrangement joins TRBV4-2 to TRBJ2-1, with TRBD2 identical over 9 bases. The clonotype originates from a man aged 30 to 39 in good health and CMV-seropositive. The sample was PBMCs. The chain's CDR3 is CASSLGSGRGEQFF. The CDR3 nucleotides are TGTGCCAGCAGCCTTGGTAGCGGGAGAGGGGAGCAGTTCTTC.